The 6 T cell receptor beta chains presented below share a single source sample, sequenced in a study of T-cell memory formation after mild COVID-19 (dated by TCRdb to the early 2020s). The library was prepared using 5' RACE. For sequencing, an Illumina NovaSeq 6000 was employed. TCRdb reprocessing: public reads trimmed at Q25 with fastp, clones called with MiXCR, in-frame beta chains kept. Every CDR3 protein is listed once, alongside the most common genes and DNA of its rows. For this sample the table gives about 540,000 distinct CDR3 sequences, of which roughly 20% were detected only once. Of the sample, 9.5% to 15% falls within the top ten clones. The material sequenced was PBMCs or a T cell subset sorted from them (not recorded which). These TCRs come from an adult woman who had mild COVID-19 (a few samples of this study predate the infection). The sample titles of this study are shuffled in the database, so cell type and time point are left out; the donor was told from shared clones.

The rearrangement uses TRBV7-9 and TRBJ1-2, with D unresolved. V lost 0 bases and J lost 3, with 11 bases in between. This CDR3 has 15 residues. The V gene's germline CDR1 is SEHNR and CDR2 FQNEAQ (reference sequence). The CDR3 DNA reads TGTGCCAGCAGCTTAGCGCCGCGGGCCGACTATGGCTACACCTTC. This translates into CASSLAPRADYGYTF.

The genes are TRBV12-3 or TRBV12-4 and TRBJ2-3; 10 positions match TRBD1. The J segment lost 7 bases and the V segment lost 7 bases, leaving 8 bases of the junction unmatched. This CDR3 region has 14 residues. This CDR3 reads CASTGTGVPNTQYF. CDR3 bases: TGTGCCAGCACCGGGACAGGGGTCCCAAATACGCAGTATTTT.

The chain is built from TRBV4-2 and TRBJ2-1, with 10 positions matching TRBD2. Per germline, CDR1 LGHNA and CDR2 YNFKEQ. J was trimmed by 7 bases and V by 4 bases; bases with no gene match: 7. The CDR3 has 15 residues. CDR3 nucleotide sequence: TGTGCCAGCAGCCCCACTAGCGGGAAGGCTAATGAGCAGTTCTTC. It codes for CASSPTSGKANEQFF.

This chain links TRBV12-3 or TRBV12-4 with TRBJ2-1, with D tentatively TRBD2 (5 bases). The V and J ends lost 7 bases and 6 bases respectively, with 13 bases between them. This CDR3 contains 13 residues. The CDR3 loop reads CASKADGFNEQFF. The CDR3 DNA reads as TGTGCCAGCAAAGCGGACGGTTTCAATGAGCAGTTCTTC.

In its sample, this clonotype was seen a few times. The chain has TRBV20-1 and TRBJ2-5; D call uncertain. This CDR3 is built from 11 residues. CDR1 and CDR2 from the germline V gene are DFQATT and SNEGSKA (reference sequence). Trimming took 3 bases from V and 5 from J, leaving 7 bases between them. CDR3: CSARALETQYF. Here the CDR3 DNA reads TGCAGTGCTAGGGCACTGGAGACCCAGTACTTC.

This clonotype appeared a few times. In nucleotides, the CDR3 is TGTGCCAGCAGCTCCGTTGCTGGACTATTCAACACCGATGAGCAGTTCTTC. Amino acid sequence: CASSSVAGLFNTDEQFF. The V and J genes are TRBV7-2 and TRBJ2-1; tentatively, D is TRBD2 (6 bases). The germline CDR1 and CDR2 sequences are SGHTA and FQGNSA. The CDR3 loop spans 17 amino acids. Trimming stripped 4 bases from V and 8 bases from J, with 24 bases between.